This entry lists 14 T cell receptor beta chains sequenced from one sample in a study of CD8 T cells in ankylosing spondylitis. TCRdb independently ran MiXCR on the 5' RACE reads; one entry per CDR3 protein. The sample records nearly 250,000 distinct CDR3 sequences, about 30% being singletons. The sample was blood, either unsorted or a sorted T cell fraction (not recorded which). Source of these receptors: a male donor with ankylosing spondylitis or in good health (not recorded which).

This clonotype has only a few counts. The V and J genes are TRBV28 and TRBJ2-7, with no clear D. The CDR3 spans 16 residues. V lost 6 bases and J lost 0, with 18 bases in between. The germline CDR1 and CDR2 sequences are MDHEN and SYDVKM. CDR3 in DNA: TGTGCCAGCAGAGACCCCGGCACCCAGGACTCCTACGAGCAGTACTTC. Protein: CASRDPGTQDSYEQYF.

V usage is TRBV10-3 and J usage is TRBJ2-3, with 13 bases identical to TRBD2. Germline CDR1 is ENHRY and CDR2 is SYGVKD. Trimming took 3 bases from V and 4 from J; bases not matched to a gene: 4. This CDR3 has 16 amino acids. The CDR3 DNA reads as TGTGCCATCAGTGAAACACTAGCGGGGGGGGCAGATACGCAGTATTTT. Amino acid sequence: CAISETLAGGADTQYF.

This clonotype was seen a few times. This chain joins TRBV20-1 and TRBJ1-4; D is unclear. The CDR3 is 13 residues long. The V end was cut by 1 base, the J end by 11 bases, with 14 bases between. Germline assignment: CDR1 DFQATT and CDR2 SNEGSKA (reference sequence). CDR3 sequence: CSARGRRPEKLFF. In nucleotides, the CDR3 is TGCAGTGCTAGAGGGAGACGGCCGGAGAAACTGTTTTTT.

This clonotype has just a few counts. In DNA, the CDR3 is TGTGCCAGCAGCTTTGAGGGACTAAGTAACAATGAGCAGTTCTTC. Protein sequence: CASSFEGLSNNEQFF. The chain carries TRBV11-2 and TRBJ2-1; the match to TRBD2 covers 7 bases. J gave up 5 bases and V 3 bases, and 7 bases lay outside the gene matches. The CDR3 is 15 amino acids. CDR1 is SGHAT and CDR2 is FQNNGV in the germline V gene.

The chain employs TRBV5-1 and TRBJ2-3; tentative D call: TRBD1 (6 bases). V shed 0 bases and J shed 5 bases, with 13 bases lying between them. Germline V gene data show CDR1 as SGHRS and CDR2 as YFSETQ. The CDR3 runs 15 residues. The CDR3 nucleotides read TGCGCCAGCAGCTTGGAGGCAGGGGCGGTAGATACGCAGTATTTT. Translated: CASSLEAGAVDTQYF.

This clonotype was found a few times. V usage is TRBV12-3 or TRBV12-4 and J usage is TRBJ2-5; 7 bases map to TRBD2. Trimming took 5 bases from V and 5 from J; bases not matched to a gene: 5. The CDR3 loop spans 13 amino acids. The CDR3 nucleotides read TGTGCCAGCAGTGTGGGGGGGATTGAGACCCAGTACTTC. Translation gives CASSVGGIETQYF.

V gene TRBV7-9 combines with J gene TRBJ2-7; maybe TRBD2 (6 bases). V dropped 4 bases and J dropped 7 bases, with 23 bases sitting between them. CDR3 length: 16 amino acids. From germline, CDR1 is SEHNR and CDR2 FQNEAQ (reference sequence). CDR3 sequence reads: CASSWTSGGVSYEQYF. CDR3 sequence (DNA): TGTGCCAGCAGCTGGACCTCCGGCGGGGTTTCGTATGAGCAGTACTTC.

This clonotype was seen only a few times. V and J are TRBV3-1 and TRBJ1-6, with no clear D. The CDR3 runs 14 residues. Germline V gives CDR1 LGHDT, CDR2 YNNKEL (reference sequence). Trimming removed 2 bases at V and 8 bases at J, with 10 bases between. In nucleotides, the CDR3 is TGTGCCAGCAGCCAAAGAGGGAGTGATTCACCCCTCCACTTT. It translates to CASSQRGSDSPLHF.

The rearrangement links TRBV7-3 to TRBJ1-1; 7 bases line up with TRBD1. CDR1 SGHTA and CDR2 FQGTGA come from the germline V gene. Trimming took 1 base from V and 1 from J; bases not matched to a gene: 6. The CDR3 totals 16 residues. CDR3 amino acids: CASSLKGAYGNTEAFF. The CDR3 nucleotides are TGTGCCAGCAGCTTAAAGGGGGCGTATGGGAACACTGAAGCTTTCTTT.

The chain is built from TRBV20-1 and TRBJ1-2, with D possibly matching TRBD1 (6 bases). Trimming cost V 6 bases and J 5 bases, with 13 bases left between them. CDR3 length: 12 amino acids. From germline, CDR1 is DFQATT and CDR2 SNEGSKA (reference sequence). As DNA, the CDR3 is TGCAGTGCCGCGCCCAGGGGTTATGGCTACACCTTC. As protein: CSAAPRGYGYTF.

The chain joins TRBV6-5 to TRBJ2-2; 7 bases fit TRBD1. The CDR3 has 16 residues. Germline V lookup: CDR1 MNHEY, CDR2 SVGAGI. Germline trimming cut 0 bases from V and 1 base from J; bases unmatched to any gene: 2. In nucleotides, the CDR3 is TGTGCCAGCAGTTACTCGACAGGGCTGAACACCGGGGAGCTGTTTTTT. This encodes CASSYSTGLNTGELFF.

The rearrangement links TRBV12-3 or TRBV12-4 to TRBJ2-1; TRBD1 matches at 7 bases. V lost 2 bases to trimming and J lost 6 bases; unmatched junction nucleotides: 4. There are 14 residues in the CDR3. DNA for the CDR3: TGTGCCAGCAGTTTAAGGGACAGTACCAATGAGCAGTTCTTC. Translated: CASSLRDSTNEQFF.

The V call is TRBV20-1, the J call TRBJ2-1, with D unclear. The CDR3 has 10 residues. V was cut by 6 bases and J by 5 bases, with 5 bases left in between. Per the germline V gene, CDR1 is DFQATT and CDR2 is SNEGSKA (reference sequence). CDR3 residues: CSANNNEQFF. The CDR3 DNA sequence: TGCAGTGCAAATAACAATGAGCAGTTCTTC.

V gene TRBV6-5 combines with J gene TRBJ1-1; TRBD1 aligns across 9 bases. The length of the CDR3 is 16 residues. The ends lost 4 bases at V and 1 base at J; junction bases unmatched: 7. Germline CDR1 MNHEY, CDR2 SVGAGI. CDR3 amino acids: CASSFLSGQGNTEAFF. The CDR3 DNA reads as TGTGCCAGCAGTTTTCTCTCGGGACAGGGGAACACTGAAGCTTTCTTT.